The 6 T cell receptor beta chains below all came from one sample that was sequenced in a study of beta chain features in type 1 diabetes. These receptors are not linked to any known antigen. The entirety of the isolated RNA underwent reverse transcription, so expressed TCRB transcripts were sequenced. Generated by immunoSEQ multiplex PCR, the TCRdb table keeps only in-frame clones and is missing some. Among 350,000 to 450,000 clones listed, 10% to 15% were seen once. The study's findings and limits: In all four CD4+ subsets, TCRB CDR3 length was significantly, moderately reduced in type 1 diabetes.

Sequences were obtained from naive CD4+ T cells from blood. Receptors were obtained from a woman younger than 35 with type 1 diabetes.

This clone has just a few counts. The CDR3 sequence: CATSAQGSNTGELFF. The CDR3 region has the DNA TGTGCCACCAGCGCCCAGGGATCAAACACCGGGGAGCTGTTTTTT. The chain uses TRBV15 and TRBJ2-2, with a weak D call TRBD1 (5 bases). The germline V gene has CDR1 LNHNV and CDR2 YYDKDF (reference sequence). CDR3 size: 15 residues. V was cut by 5 bases and J by 2 bases, with 12 bases left in between.

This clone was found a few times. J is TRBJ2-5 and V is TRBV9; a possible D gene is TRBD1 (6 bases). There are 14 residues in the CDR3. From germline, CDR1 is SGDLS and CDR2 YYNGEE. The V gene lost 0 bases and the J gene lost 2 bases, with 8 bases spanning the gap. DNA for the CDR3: TGTGCCAGCAGCGTAGGCGGACAGCAAGAGACCCAGTACTTC. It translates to CASSVGGQQETQYF.

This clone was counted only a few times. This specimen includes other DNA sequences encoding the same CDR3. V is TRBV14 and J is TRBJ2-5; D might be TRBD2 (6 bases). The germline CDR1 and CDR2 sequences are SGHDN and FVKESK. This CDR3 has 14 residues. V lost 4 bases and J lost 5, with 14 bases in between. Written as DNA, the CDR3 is TGTGCCAGCAGCCCTCGGGTAGGAGGGGAGACCCAGTACTTC. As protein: CASSPRVGGETQYF.

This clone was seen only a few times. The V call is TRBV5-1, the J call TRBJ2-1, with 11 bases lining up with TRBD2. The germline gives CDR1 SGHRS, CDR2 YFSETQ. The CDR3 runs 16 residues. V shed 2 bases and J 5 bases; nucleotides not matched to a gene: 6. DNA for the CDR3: TGCGCCAGCAGCTTTCGCACTAGCGGGAGAGACAATGAGCAGTTCTTC. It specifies CASSFRTSGRDNEQFF.

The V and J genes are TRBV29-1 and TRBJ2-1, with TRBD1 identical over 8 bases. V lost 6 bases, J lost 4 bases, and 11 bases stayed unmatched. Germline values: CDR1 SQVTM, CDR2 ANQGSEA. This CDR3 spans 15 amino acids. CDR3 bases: TGCAGCGTCGGCATGGGACAGGCCCTTTACAATGAGCAGTTCTTC. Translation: CSVGMGQALYNEQFF.

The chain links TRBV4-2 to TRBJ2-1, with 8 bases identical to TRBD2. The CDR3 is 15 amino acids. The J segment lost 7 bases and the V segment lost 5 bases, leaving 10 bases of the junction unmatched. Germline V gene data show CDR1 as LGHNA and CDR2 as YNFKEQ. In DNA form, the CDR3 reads TGTGCCAGCAGCACCGGACTAGCCTTAGGTAATGAGCAGTTCTTC. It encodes CASSTGLALGNEQFF.